One sample yielded the 10 T cell receptor beta chains listed below, sequenced in a study of T cell responses to AZD1222 COVID-19 vaccine. Clones were read by immunoSEQ multiplex PCR, and TCRdb kept only the in-frame ones, dropping some. The sample holds 86,000 or so clones; about 90% are singletons and the top ten take about 7%. The specimen was peripheral blood, collected 28 days after the second AZD1222 dose. The receptors shown here come from an adult who received the AZD1222 COVID-19 vaccine.

This chain uses TRBV3-1 (or the pseudogene TRBV3-2) with TRBJ1-2; 7 nucleotides align to TRBD1. This CDR3 spans 15 amino acids. The junction had 5 bases not matched to a gene; V was cut back by 4 bases and J by 0 bases. Looked up from germline, CDR1 is LGHDT and CDR2 is YNNKEL (reference sequence). CDR3 residues: CASSRQGEANYGYTF. In nucleotides, the CDR3 is TGTGCCAGCAGCCGGCAGGGGGAAGCTAACTATGGCTACACCTTC.

The chain combines TRBV27 with TRBJ1-1, with D possibly TRBD1 on 5 matching bases. V was cut by 11 bases and J by 1 base, with 14 bases left in between. The CDR3 is made up of 13 amino acids. The germline gives CDR1 MNHEY, CDR2 SMNVEV (reference sequence). The CDR3 DNA reads as TGTGCCCCGGTCGGGGGAAAGAACACTGAAGCTTTCTTT. It translates to CAPVGGKNTEAFF.

DNA for the CDR3: TGTGCCACCAGCAGGGGGGGGACAGGTGGCTACACCTTC. It encodes CATSRGGTGGYTF. The V call is TRBV15, the J call TRBJ1-2; TRBD1 matches at 8 bases. V lost 3 bases, J lost 7 bases, and 4 bases stayed unmatched. This CDR3 region has 13 residues. Germline V gene lookup returns CDR1 LNHNV and CDR2 YYDKDF (reference sequence). Supplemented by reference TRBV15 and TRBJ1-2, the full variable domain reads DAMVIQNPRYQVTQFGKPVTLSCSQTLNHNVMYWYQQKSSQAPKLLFHYYDKDFNNEADTPDNFQSRRPNTSFCFLDIRSPGLGDTAMYLCATSRGGTGGYTFGSGTRLTVV.

On this clone: Being one base from a much bigger clone, this may be a read error. The chain uses TRBV6-4 and TRBJ2-2; unclear D gene. This CDR3 has 13 residues. The V end was cut by 2 bases, the J end by 0 bases, with 1 base between. CDR1 is MRHNA, CDR2 SNTAGT, per germline. The CDR3 sequence: CASSDTNTGELFF. CDR3 nucleotides: TGTGCCAGCAGTGACACGAACACCGGGGAGCTGTTTTTT.

The CDR3 DNA sequence: TGTGCCTGGAGTGTAATTGTGACACCCCGGGGATACGAGCAGTACTTC. Its protein product is CAWSVIVTPRGYEQYF. The chain recombines TRBV30 with TRBJ2-7; TRBD2 is a possible D gene (5 bases). Trimming took 0 bases from V and 4 from J, leaving 19 bases between them. The CDR3 runs 16 residues. Per the germline V gene, CDR1 is GTSNPN and CDR2 is SVGIG (reference sequence).

The chain joins TRBV11-2 to TRBJ2-1; TRBD2 agrees at 9 bases. Germline lookup yields CDR1 SGHAT and CDR2 FQNNGV. The CDR3 has 16 amino acids. Trimming removed 4 bases from V and 4 bases from J; junction bases left unmatched: 8. CDR3 in amino acids: CASSSSSGSAYNEQFF. CDR3 DNA sequence: TGTGCCAGCAGCTCCAGTAGCGGGAGCGCGTACAATGAGCAGTTCTTC.

This clone has just a few counts. The chain employs TRBV19 and TRBJ1-6, with D possibly matching TRBD1 (5 bases). Germline CDR1 and CDR2: LNHDA and SQIVND (reference sequence). The CDR3 spans 17 residues. V dropped 8 bases and J dropped 0 bases, with 17 bases sitting between them. CDR3 in amino acids: CASSNPGPSSYNSPLHF. The CDR3 bases are TGTGCCAGTTCTAATCCGGGACCGAGCTCCTATAATTCACCCCTCCACTTT.

The gene calls are TRBV30 and TRBJ1-6; tentatively, D is TRBD1 (5 bases). The germline CDR1 and CDR2 sequences are GTSNPN and SVGIG (reference sequence). The CDR3 runs 15 residues. V lost 3 bases to trimming and J lost 9 bases, with 18 bases between them. CDR3 amino acids: CAWSLGRGGSSPLHF. The CDR3 nucleotides are TGTGCCTGGAGCCTAGGGAGGGGAGGGAGTTCACCCCTCCACTTT.

The chain recombines TRBV27 with TRBJ2-7, with a weak D call TRBD2 (6 bases). CDR1 is MNHEY and CDR2 is SMNVEV in the germline V gene (reference sequence). This CDR3 is built from 15 residues. Trimming took off 7 bases at V and 3 bases at J, with 19 bases between the two ends. This CDR3 is CASNPLAPLSYEQYF. The CDR3 nucleotides read TGTGCCAGCAACCCTCTAGCGCCGCTTAGCTACGAGCAGTACTTC.

The V gene is TRBV10-3, the J gene TRBJ1-3; unclear D gene. This CDR3 comprises 13 residues. Trimming stripped 8 bases from V and 0 bases from J, with 8 bases between. CDR1 and CDR2 (germline): ENHRY, SYGVKD. The CDR3 sequence: CAIGQSSGNTIYF. DNA of the CDR3: TGTGCCATCGGTCAGAGCTCTGGAAACACCATATATTTT.